The next 26 T cell receptor beta chains were all read from a single sample in a study of T cell responses to AZD1222 COVID-19 vaccine. The method was immunoSEQ multiplex PCR; TCRdb's version includes in-frame clones alone and lacks a portion of them. The data contain fewer than 250,000 clones, more than 85% of them singletons. The sequencing here drew on peripheral blood, taken on day 0 of MenACWY control vaccination. These receptors were collected from an adult in good health.

CDR3 loop: CAWNPEVFYNSPLHF. CDR3 DNA sequence: TGTGCCTGGAATCCGGAGGTTTTCTATAATTCACCCCTCCACTTT. The rearrangement joins TRBV30 to TRBJ1-6; D uncertain. CDR3 length: 15 residues. Trimming removed 4 bases at V and 3 bases at J, with 13 bases between. CDR1 and CDR2 from the germline V gene are GTSNPN and SVGIG (reference sequence). Filled out from reference TRBV30 and TRBJ1-6, the complete variable domain reads SQTIHQWPATLVQPVGSPLSLECTVEGTSNPNLYWYRQAAGRGLQLLFYSVGIGQISSEVPQNLSASRPQDRQFILSSKKLLLSDSGFYLCAWNPEVFYNSPLHFGNGTRLTVT.

CDR3 DNA: TGTGCCAGCAGCATGGGACACAAGTATAACTATGGCTACACCTTC. This translates into CASSMGHKYNYGYTF. The rearrangement links TRBV9 to TRBJ1-2; a possible D gene is TRBD1 (6 bases). V was shortened by 4 bases and J by 1 base, with 14 bases between the two germline ends. Germline V gene data show CDR1 as SGDLS and CDR2 as YYNGEE. The CDR3 is 15 amino acids.

The J gene is TRBJ1-2, the V gene TRBV2; D not certain. The CDR3 is made up of 12 amino acids. CDR1 and CDR2 from the germline V gene are SNHLY and FYNNEI. Between the trimmed V and J ends, which lost 3 bases and 8 bases, there was a span of 10 bases. The CDR3 DNA sequence: TGTGCCAGCAGTGATTACCCTGGGGGCTACACCTTC. This translates into CASSDYPGGYTF.

The J gene is TRBJ1-2, the V gene TRBV6-5; TRBD1 matches 8 bases. This CDR3 has 15 amino acids. The V gene's germline CDR1 is MNHEY and CDR2 SVGAGI. With 4 bases clipped from V and 7 bases from J, the junction kept 11 bases outside the gene matches. This chain's CDR3 is CASSFNGQGVFGYTF. In nucleotides, the CDR3 is TGTGCCAGCAGTTTTAACGGACAGGGAGTGTTTGGCTACACCTTC.

As DNA, the CDR3 is TGCACCAGCAGCCAAGAGGTCGACCCATCCTCCTACAATGAGCAGTTCTTC. This translates into CTSSQEVDPSSYNEQFF. V gene TRBV1 combines with J gene TRBJ2-1. TRBV1 is a known pseudogene. The CDR3 extends over 17 amino acids.

The chain couples TRBV5-1 to TRBJ2-3, with D unclear. The V gene's germline CDR1 is SGHRS and CDR2 YFSETQ. V was pared by 2 bases and J by 0 bases, with 7 bases between. The CDR3 is made up of 14 amino acids. The CDR3 sequence is CASSFDTSTDTQYF. The CDR3 DNA sequence: TGCGCCAGCAGCTTCGACACGAGCACAGATACGCAGTATTTT.

The chain joins TRBV7-6 to TRBJ1-1; the D is unclear. This CDR3 is built from 12 residues. Trimming stripped 5 bases from V and 5 bases from J, with 9 bases between. Germline CDR1 is SGHVS and CDR2 is FNYEAQ. CDR3 residues: CASSPPRTEAFF. CDR3 DNA: TGTGCCAGCAGCCCGCCGCGGACTGAAGCTTTCTTT.

The gene calls are TRBV30 and TRBJ1-5; the D gene is possibly TRBD1 (6 bases). Germline CDR1 reads GTSNPN; CDR2 reads SVGIG (reference sequence). The V end was cut by 1 base, the J end by 3 bases, with 13 bases between. The CDR3 length is 15 residues. Here the CDR3 reads CAWSGGQTFNQPQHF. CDR3 nucleotides: TGTGCCTGGAGTGGTGGACAGACGTTCAATCAGCCCCAGCATTTT.

This clone was seen only a few times. The rearrangement joins TRBV12-3 or TRBV12-4 to TRBJ1-5, with D hard to call. CDR3 length equals 13 residues. V dropped 5 bases and J dropped 5 bases, with 10 bases sitting between them. The DNA for the CDR3 is TGTGCCAGCAGTCCAACGAGGGATCAGCCCCAGCATTTT. Translation: CASSPTRDQPQHF.

V and J are TRBV30 and TRBJ1-2; unclear D gene. V dropped 7 bases and J dropped 2 bases, with 11 bases sitting between them. Germline V gene sequence: CDR1 GTSNPN, CDR2 SVGIG (reference sequence). The CDR3 spans 12 residues. The CDR3 protein is CAFDPLNYGYTF. Here the CDR3 DNA reads TGTGCCTTCGACCCCCTGAACTATGGCTACACCTTC.

The rearrangement joins TRBV6-5 to TRBJ1-5; weak D call: TRBD1 (5 bases). The V and J ends lost 4 bases and 4 bases respectively, with 14 bases between them. The CDR3 loop spans 15 amino acids. CDR1 and CDR2 from the germline V gene are MNHEY and SVGAGI. The chain's CDR3 is CASSLEGWGNQPQHF. In DNA form, the CDR3 reads TGTGCCAGCAGTTTAGAAGGGTGGGGGAATCAGCCCCAGCATTTT.

The genes are TRBV5-4 and TRBJ1-1; TRBD1 might be the D (5 bases). Germline CDR1 SGHNT, CDR2 YYREEE (reference sequence). The ends were cut back, 2 bases at V and 6 bases at J, with 11 bases in the middle. This CDR3 region has 13 residues. CDR3 DNA sequence: TGTGCCAGCAGCTTACAGGTTAAACCTGAAGCTTTCTTT. It codes for CASSLQVKPEAFF.

The chain has TRBV7-2 and TRBJ1-1; D not resolved. V gave up 4 bases and J gave up 6 bases, with 12 bases separating them. Germline loops: CDR1 SGHTA, CDR2 FQGNSA. The CDR3 covers 13 residues. This CDR3 is CASSSAAKPEAFF. DNA of the CDR3: TGTGCCAGCAGCTCGGCGGCCAAGCCTGAAGCTTTCTTT.

V usage is TRBV29-1 and J usage is TRBJ2-7; D assignment may be TRBD1 or TRBD2 (5 bases each). Germline CDR1 reads SQVTM; CDR2 reads ANQGSEA. V lost 8 bases and J 1 base, leaving 15 bases between the germline ends. CDR3 length: 13 amino acids. CDR3 in amino acids: CSSRDGRSYEQYF. The CDR3, as DNA: TGCAGCTCCCGGGACGGACGTTCCTACGAGCAGTACTTC.

The chain employs TRBV4-1 and TRBJ1-2; weak D call: TRBD1 (5 bases). Germline CDR1 MGHRA, CDR2 YSYEKL. The germline V and J ends were trimmed by 3 bases and 4 bases, with 18 bases remaining between them. The length of the CDR3 is 16 residues. The CDR3 bases are TGCGCCAGCAGCCACGAAACCGGACGGGACTTCTATGGCTACACCTTC. Translation: CASSHETGRDFYGYTF.

This chain links TRBV3-1 (or the pseudogene TRBV3-2) with TRBJ1-5, with 7 bases lining up with TRBD1. Losses at the gene ends were 3 bases for V and 4 bases for J; bases not matched to a gene: 3. This CDR3 spans 14 amino acids. CDR1 LGHDT and CDR2 YNNKEL come from the germline V gene (reference sequence). CDR3 bases: TGTGCCAGCAGCCAGGGACAGACTAATCAGCCCCAGCATTTT. Amino acid sequence: CASSQGQTNQPQHF.

The chain is built from TRBV18 and TRBJ1-5; D not certain. There are 14 residues in the CDR3. Germline V gene sequence: CDR1 KGHSH, CDR2 LQKENI. V was trimmed by 4 bases and J by 1 base, leaving 8 bases between them. The CDR3: CASSHEQSNQPQHF. DNA of the CDR3: TGTGCCAGCTCACATGAACAGAGCAATCAGCCCCAGCATTTT.

About this clone itself: Within the sample, other DNA sequences also encode this same CDR3. This chain uses TRBV7-2 with TRBJ1-5; D is perhaps TRBD1 (6 bases). V was pared by 2 bases and J by 4 bases, with 6 bases between. The CDR3 contains 13 residues. The V gene's germline CDR1 is SGHTA and CDR2 FQGNSA. The CDR3 is CASSLQGNQPQHF. Written as DNA, the CDR3 is TGTGCCAGCAGCTTACAGGGGAATCAGCCCCAGCATTTT. Full variable domain (missing parts from reference TRBV7-2 and TRBJ1-5): GAGVSQSPSNKVTEKGKDVELRCDPISGHTALYWYRQSLGQGLEFLIYFQGNSAPDKSGLPSDRFSAERTGGSVSTLTIQRTQQEDSAVYLCASSLQGNQPQHFGDGTRLSIL.

This clone was counted a single time. This chain connects TRBV9 to TRBJ1-5; D is undetermined. The V gene lost 4 bases and the J gene lost 6 bases, with 8 bases spanning the gap. CDR3 length: 12 amino acids. Germline V gene sequence: CDR1 SGDLS, CDR2 YYNGEE. The CDR3 here is CASSPIGQPQHF. The DNA of the CDR3 is TGTGCCAGCAGCCCCATTGGTCAGCCCCAGCATTTT.

The gene calls are TRBV30 and TRBJ1-2; D unclear. Trimming removed 4 bases from V and 6 bases from J, with 18 bases in between. Germline V gene sequence: CDR1 GTSNPN, CDR2 SVGIG (reference sequence). This CDR3 comprises 14 residues. CDR3 DNA: TGTGCCTGGACTAGCCAATTCGACTTACATGGCTACACCTTC. Translated, it gives CAWTSQFDLHGYTF. The complete variable domain, with remaining parts taken from reference TRBV30 and TRBJ1-2, reads SQTIHQWPATLVQPVGSPLSLECTVEGTSNPNLYWYRQAAGRGLQLLFYSVGIGQISSEVPQNLSASRPQDRQFILSSKKLLLSDSGFYLCAWTSQFDLHGYTFGSGTRLTVV.

In the case of this clone: Within the sample, other DNA sequences also encode this same CDR3. V and J are TRBV6-5 and TRBJ1-5; 8 bases are shared with TRBD1. Germline V gene sequence: CDR1 MNHEY, CDR2 SVGAGI. The ends lost 6 bases at V and 4 bases at J; junction bases unmatched: 5. The CDR3 has 14 amino acids. In DNA, the CDR3 is TGTGCCAGCAGCCCCGGGACAGGAAATCAGCCCCAGCATTTT. It specifies CASSPGTGNQPQHF.

This chain uses TRBV6-1 with TRBJ1-1; D is uncertain. Trimming removed 1 base at V and 1 base at J, with 4 bases between. This CDR3 has 13 residues. The germline V gene has CDR1 MNHNS and CDR2 SASEGT. The CDR3 reads CASSEDKNTEAFF. The CDR3 DNA is TGTGCCAGCAGTGAAGACAAGAACACTGAAGCTTTCTTT.

The gene calls are TRBV18 and TRBJ1-1; 9 bases map to TRBD1. With 3 bases clipped from V and 5 bases from J, the junction kept 7 bases outside the gene matches. CDR1 and CDR2 from the germline V gene are KGHSH and LQKENI. The CDR3 runs 15 residues. The CDR3 DNA reads as TGTGCCAGCTCACCTCTGAGGACAGGGGAAACTGAAGCTTTCTTT. It yields the protein CASSPLRTGETEAFF.

In this sample, this clone turned up once. This chain joins TRBV2 and TRBJ1-6; the D is unclear. CDR3 length equals 19 residues. The germline CDR1 and CDR2 sequences are SNHLY and FYNNEI. V shed 6 bases and J shed 9 bases, with 30 bases lying between them. CDR3 DNA sequence: TGTGCCAGCAGCCCCCCAAGGTGGGGTATTGACAATCTTAGTTCACCCCTCCACTTT. This gives the protein CASSPPRWGIDNLSSPLHF.

The chain is built from TRBV4-1 and TRBJ1-1; no definite D call. CDR1 is MGHRA, CDR2 YSYEKL, per germline. Trimming stripped 1 base from V and 4 bases from J, with 13 bases between. The CDR3 has 15 amino acids. CDR3 region: CASSQASVRPTEAFF. The CDR3 DNA is TGCGCCAGCAGCCAAGCGTCGGTGAGGCCCACTGAAGCTTTCTTT.

The chain couples TRBV5-5 to TRBJ2-7; TRBD1 matches at 7 bases. The trim removed 3 bases at V and 0 bases at J, leaving 9 bases unmatched. Germline V gene lookup returns CDR1 SGHKS and CDR2 YYEKEE (reference sequence). This CDR3 contains 16 residues. Here the CDR3 reads CASSSLTGTASYEQYF. The CDR3 DNA is TGTGCCAGCAGCTCGCTAACCGGGACAGCCTCCTACGAGCAGTACTTC.